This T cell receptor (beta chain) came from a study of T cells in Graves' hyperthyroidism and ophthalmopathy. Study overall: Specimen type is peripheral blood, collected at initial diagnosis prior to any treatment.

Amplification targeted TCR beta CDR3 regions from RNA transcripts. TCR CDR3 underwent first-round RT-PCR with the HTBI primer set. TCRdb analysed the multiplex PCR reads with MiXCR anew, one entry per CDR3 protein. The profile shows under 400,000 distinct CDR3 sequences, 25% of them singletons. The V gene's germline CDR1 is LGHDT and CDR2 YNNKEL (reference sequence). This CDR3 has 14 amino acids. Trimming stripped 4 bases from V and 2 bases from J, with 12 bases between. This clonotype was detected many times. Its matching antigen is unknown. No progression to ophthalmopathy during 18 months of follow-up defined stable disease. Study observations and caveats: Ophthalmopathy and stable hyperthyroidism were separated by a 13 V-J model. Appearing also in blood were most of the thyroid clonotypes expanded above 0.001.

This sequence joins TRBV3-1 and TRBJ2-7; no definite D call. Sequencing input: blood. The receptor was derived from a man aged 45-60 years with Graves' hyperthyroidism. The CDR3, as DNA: TGTGCCAGCAGCCCAGCATGGCGGACCTACGAGCAGTACTTC. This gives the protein CASSPAWRTYEQYF.